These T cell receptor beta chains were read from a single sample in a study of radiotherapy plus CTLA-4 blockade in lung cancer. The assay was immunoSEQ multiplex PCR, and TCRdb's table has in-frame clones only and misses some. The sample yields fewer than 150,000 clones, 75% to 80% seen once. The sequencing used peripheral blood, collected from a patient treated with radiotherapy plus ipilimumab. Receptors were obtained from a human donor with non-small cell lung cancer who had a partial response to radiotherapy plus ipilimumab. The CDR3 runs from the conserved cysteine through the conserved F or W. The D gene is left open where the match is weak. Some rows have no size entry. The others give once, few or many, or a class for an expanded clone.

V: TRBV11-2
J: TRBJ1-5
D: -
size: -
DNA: TGTGCCAGCAGCTTGGACAGTAGCAATCAGCCCCAGCATTTT
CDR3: CASSLDSSNQPQHF

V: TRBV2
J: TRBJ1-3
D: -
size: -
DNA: TGTGCCAGCAGTCGTATAACGGGAGGAAGAAACACCATATATTTT
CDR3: CASSRITGGRNTIYF

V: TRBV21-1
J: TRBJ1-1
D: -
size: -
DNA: TGTGCCGGACGTTTCCGGGACAGGGTGAACACTGAAGCTTTCTTT
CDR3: CAGRFRDRVNTEAFF

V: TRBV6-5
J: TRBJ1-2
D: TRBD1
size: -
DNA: TGTGCCAGCAGCTGGGACAGAGACTATGGCTACACCTTC
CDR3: CASSWDRDYGYTF

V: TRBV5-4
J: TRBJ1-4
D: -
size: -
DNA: TGTGCCAGCAGCTCCTTAGGGGCAACTAATGAAAAACTGTTTTTT
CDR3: CASSSLGATNEKLFF

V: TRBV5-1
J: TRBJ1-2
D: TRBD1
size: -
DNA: TGCGCCAGCAGCCCCGGACAGGGCTATGGCTACACCTTC
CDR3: CASSPGQGYGYTF

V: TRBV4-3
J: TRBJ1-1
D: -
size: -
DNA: TGCGCCAGCAGCCTTGGGAGACTGACCACTGAAGCTTTCTTT
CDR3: CASSLGRLTTEAFF

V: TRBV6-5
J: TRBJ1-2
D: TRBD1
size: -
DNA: TGTGCCAGCAGTTACTCCCCCGACAGGGATGGCTACACCTTC
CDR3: CASSYSPDRDGYTF

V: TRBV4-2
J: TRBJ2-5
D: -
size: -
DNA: TGTGCCAGCAGCCAAGATGGGGGACTGCGGGAGACCCAGTACTTC
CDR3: CASSQDGGLRETQYF

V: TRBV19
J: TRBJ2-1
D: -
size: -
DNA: TGTGCCAGTAGTAGGGGGGAGATCTCCTACAATGAGCAGTTCTTC
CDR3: CASSRGEISYNEQFF

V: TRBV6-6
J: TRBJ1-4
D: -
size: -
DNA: TGTGCCAGCAGTTACTCCGAAGGGGCCTTCGGGGAAAAACTGTTTTTT
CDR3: CASSYSEGAFGEKLFF

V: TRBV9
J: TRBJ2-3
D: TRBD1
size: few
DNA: TGTGCCAGCAGCCAAGGACAGGATGAGGGCACAGATACGCAGTATTTT
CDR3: CASSQGQDEGTDTQYF

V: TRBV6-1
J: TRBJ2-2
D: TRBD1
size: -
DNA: TGTGCCAGCAGGGGACAGTATAGGAACACCGGGGAGCTGTTTTTT
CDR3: CASRGQYRNTGELFF

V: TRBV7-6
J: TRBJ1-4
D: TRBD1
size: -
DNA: TGTGCCAGCAGCGGACAGGGATGGAGCTCGGAAAAACTGTTTTTT
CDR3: CASSGQGWSSEKLFF

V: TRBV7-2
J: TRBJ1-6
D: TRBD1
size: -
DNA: TGTGCCAGCAGCTTGCAGGGGGCCTCGAATTCACCCCTCCACTTT
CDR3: CASSLQGASNSPLHF

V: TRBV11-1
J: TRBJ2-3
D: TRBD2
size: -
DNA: TGTGCCAGCAGCTTACGCTTGGGACTAGCGGGAGGTACAGATACGCAGTATTTT
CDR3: CASSLRLGLAGGTDTQYF

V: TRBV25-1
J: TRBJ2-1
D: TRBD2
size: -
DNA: TGTGCCAGCAGAGCAGATCTCGTAGCGGGAGTAACTTACAATGAGCAGTTCTTC
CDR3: CASRADLVAGVTYNEQFF

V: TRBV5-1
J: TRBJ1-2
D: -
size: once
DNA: TGCGCCAGCACCAAAACAGGGAATTGGGGCTACACCTTC
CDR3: CASTKTGNWGYTF

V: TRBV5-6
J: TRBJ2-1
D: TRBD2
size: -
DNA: TGTGCCAGCAGCGGCTCTAGCGGTAGCTCCTACAATGAGCAGTTCTTC
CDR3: CASSGSSGSSYNEQFF

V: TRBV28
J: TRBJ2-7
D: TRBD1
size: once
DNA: TGTGCCAGCAATGCAGGGGGTGGGCACAGCCTCTACGAGCAGTACTTC
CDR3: CASNAGGGHSLYEQYF

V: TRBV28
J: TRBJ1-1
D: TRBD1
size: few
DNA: TGTGCCAGCAGTCAACGACAGGGGGTCATGAACACTGAAGCTTTCTTT
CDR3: CASSQRQGVMNTEAFF

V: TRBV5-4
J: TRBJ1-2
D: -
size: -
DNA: TGTGCCAGCAGCGTCCGCGGGAGGGGTGACTATGGCTACACCTTC
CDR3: CASSVRGRGDYGYTF